One sample yielded the 17 T cell receptor beta chains listed below, sequenced in a study of shared clonotypes between healthy human individuals. Generated by immunoSEQ multiplex PCR, the TCRdb table keeps only in-frame clones and is missing some. Seen here are roughly 2.2 million clones, 85% to 95% observed once, and the top ten hold about 0.41%. Sequenced sample: naive CD4+ T cells from PBMCs. Subset indicated: CD45RA+ positively selected. The source of these receptors is a man between 18 and 29 years old in good health. Some clones in this sample may be carry-over from other donors' samples.

The chain recombines TRBV5-1 with TRBJ2-1; D unclear. The CDR3 length is 13 residues. The germline V gene has CDR1 SGHRS and CDR2 YFSETQ. V was cut by 0 bases and J by 6 bases, with 7 bases left in between. Written as DNA, the CDR3 is TGCGCCAGCAGCTTGGCAACCTCCAATGAGCAGTTCTTC. This sequence encodes CASSLATSNEQFF.

Of note for this clone: The same CDR3 also results from other DNA sequences found in this sample. This chain uses TRBV6-5 with TRBJ2-3; D is unclear. The V end was cut by 0 bases, the J end by 0 bases, with 4 bases between. Germline V gene sequence: CDR1 MNHEY, CDR2 SVGAGI. This CDR3 has 14 amino acids. The CDR3 DNA sequence: TGTGCCAGCAGTTACTCGAGAAGCACAGATACGCAGTATTTT. Residues: CASSYSRSTDTQYF.

The chain recombines TRBV28 with TRBJ1-5; tentative D call: TRBD1 (6 bases). V was cut by 5 bases and J by 4 bases, with 15 bases left in between. Germline values: CDR1 MDHEN, CDR2 SYDVKM. This CDR3 has 15 amino acids. CDR3 in DNA: TGTGCCAGCAGTCCTTACCCAGGGGTGAATCAGCCCCAGCATTTT. It is translated as CASSPYPGVNQPQHF.

CDR3 amino acids: CASSQGLAGAGETQYF. The CDR3 region has the DNA TGTGCCAGCAGCCAAGGACTAGCGGGAGCGGGAGAGACCCAGTACTTC. The chain recombines TRBV7-9 with TRBJ2-5; TRBD2 matches at 13 bases. Trimming at V came to 5 bases and at J to 4 bases, leaving 7 bases not matched to a gene. This CDR3 comprises 16 residues. Germline V gene lookup returns CDR1 SEHNR and CDR2 FQNEAQ (reference sequence).

This clone was detected once. Here the CDR3 reads CASSIRGRARNTGELFF. CDR3 nucleotide sequence: TGTGCCAGCAGTATACGAGGGAGGGCCCGGAACACCGGGGAGCTGTTTTTT. The rearrangement joins TRBV28 to TRBJ2-2, with 7 positions matching TRBD2. After removal of 5 bases from V and 1 base from J, the junction contained 10 bases not matched to a gene. The germline CDR1 and CDR2 sequences are MDHEN and SYDVKM. This CDR3 region has 17 residues.

The chain couples TRBV19 to TRBJ2-5, with 9 bases that match TRBD1. The V and J ends lost 4 bases and 0 bases, in that order; junction bases with no gene match: 9. Germline CDR1 and CDR2: LNHDA and SQIVND (reference sequence). CDR3 length equals 17 residues. CDR3 in amino acids: CASSTRGQGLYQETQYF. The CDR3 DNA reads TGTGCCAGTAGTACCCGAGGACAGGGGCTGTACCAAGAGACCCAGTACTTC. Full variable domain (remainder filled in from reference TRBV19 and TRBJ2-5): DGGITQSPKYLFRKEGQNVTLSCEQNLNHDAMYWYRQDPGQGLRLIYYSQIVNDFQKGDIAEGYSVSREKKESFPLTVTSAQKNPTAFYLCASSTRGQGLYQETQYFGPGTRLLVL.

The chain joins TRBV5-1 to TRBJ2-2, with D possibly being TRBD2 (6 bases). This CDR3 has 15 residues. The V gene's germline CDR1 is SGHRS and CDR2 YFSETQ. The V and J ends lost 4 bases and 0 bases respectively, with 10 bases between them. The CDR3 sequence: CASSIGTANTGELFF. CDR3 DNA sequence: TGCGCCAGCAGCATCGGGACTGCGAACACCGGGGAGCTGTTTTTT.

The chain is built from TRBV19 and TRBJ1-2, with D uncertain. Germline CDR1 LNHDA, CDR2 SQIVND (reference sequence). V lost 1 base and J 12 bases, leaving 15 bases between the germline ends. CDR3 size: 13 residues. CDR3 sequence reads: CASSIVGEDVHTF. For the CDR3, the DNA is TGTGCCAGTAGTATAGTTGGTGAGGATGTTCACACCTTC.

CDR3 in amino acids: CASSINWDQNTEAFF. The CDR3 nucleotides read TGTGCCAGTAGTATTAATTGGGATCAAAACACTGAAGCTTTCTTT. V is TRBV19 and J is TRBJ1-1; no definite D call. Trimming left V 3 bases short and J 2 bases short, with 13 bases between. The V gene's germline CDR1 is LNHDA and CDR2 SQIVND (reference sequence). This CDR3 has 15 amino acids.

For the CDR3, the DNA is TGTGCCAGCAGTCCCGCGTTAATAGGGGGCGGTCAGCCCCAGCATTTT. Its translation is CASSPALIGGGQPQHF. This chain links TRBV28 with TRBJ1-5, with 7 bases fitting TRBD1. This CDR3 has 16 amino acids. The germline CDR1 and CDR2 sequences are MDHEN and SYDVKM. With 5 bases clipped from V and 6 bases from J, the junction kept 13 bases outside the gene matches. The full variable domain, completed using reference TRBV28 and TRBJ1-5, is DVKVTQSSRYLVKRTGEKVFLECVQDMDHENMFWYRQDPGLGLRLIYFSYDVKMKEKGDIPEGYSVSREKKERFSLILESASTNQTSMYLCASSPALIGGGQPQHFGDGTRLSIL.

The genes are TRBV27 and TRBJ2-7; possibly TRBD1 or TRBD2 for D (5 bases each). Trimming took off 7 bases at V and 3 bases at J, with 19 bases between the two ends. The CDR3 contains 15 residues. The germline gives CDR1 MNHEY, CDR2 SMNVEV (reference sequence). CDR3 region: CASKRFGTVDYEQYF. The DNA of the CDR3 is TGTGCCAGCAAAAGGTTTGGGACGGTGGACTACGAGCAGTACTTC.

Regarding this clone: This sample includes further DNA sequences coding for the same CDR3. CDR3 DNA: TGTGCCAGTAGTGGGACGGGAAATCAGCCCCAGCATTTT. Protein: CASSGTGNQPQHF. The V and J genes are TRBV19 and TRBJ1-5; D may be TRBD1 (5 bases). The CDR3 length is 13 residues. Germline CDR1 reads LNHDA; CDR2 reads SQIVND (reference sequence). V was clipped by 5 bases and J by 4 bases, with 9 bases between them.

The gene calls are TRBV19 and TRBJ2-5; tentatively, D is TRBD1 or TRBD2 (5 bases each). Germline V gene lookup returns CDR1 LNHDA and CDR2 SQIVND (reference sequence). This CDR3 contains 15 residues. The ends were cut back, 3 bases at V and 1 base at J, with 12 bases in the middle. The CDR3 region is CASSMTPGPQETQYF. The CDR3 DNA reads TGTGCCAGTAGTATGACACCGGGACCCCAAGAGACCCAGTACTTC.

V gene TRBV13 combines with J gene TRBJ2-7; TRBD1 or TRBD2 may be the D gene (5 bases each). V was cut by 7 bases and J by 1 base, with 17 bases left in between. There are 15 residues in the CDR3. CDR1 is PRHDT and CDR2 is FYEKMQ in the germline V gene (reference sequence). CDR3 amino acids: CASNTYSGGSYEQYF. CDR3 sequence (DNA): TGTGCCAGCAACACCTACAGTGGGGGATCCTACGAGCAGTACTTC.

This chain connects TRBV20-1 to TRBJ2-1, with 8 nucleotides matching TRBD2. This CDR3 is 11 amino acids long. J was trimmed by 15 bases and V by 0 bases; bases with no gene match: 4. Per the germline V gene, CDR1 is DFQATT and CDR2 is SNEGSKA (reference sequence). In nucleotides, the CDR3 is TGCAGTGCTAGAGATGAGACTAGCGCGTTCTTC. Protein: CSARDETSAFF.

The chain links TRBV2 to TRBJ1-2; perhaps TRBD1 as D (6 bases). V was shortened by 4 bases and J by 2 bases, with 14 bases between the two germline ends. This CDR3 contains 15 residues. CDR1 and CDR2 from the germline V gene are SNHLY and FYNNEI. CDR3 sequence (DNA): TGTGCCAGCAGTGGGGACACCACAACGAACTATGGCTACACCTTC. It yields the protein CASSGDTTTNYGYTF.

This clone has a handful of counts. The V gene is TRBV28, the J gene TRBJ1-2, with TRBD1 matching 8 bases. V shed 6 bases, J shed 3 bases, and the junction held 6 bases outside the gene matches. The germline CDR1 and CDR2 sequences are MDHEN and SYDVKM. This CDR3 region has 14 residues. The CDR3 sequence is CASRAGGFDYGYTF. CDR3 DNA sequence: TGTGCCAGCAGAGCAGGGGGCTTTGACTATGGCTACACCTTC.